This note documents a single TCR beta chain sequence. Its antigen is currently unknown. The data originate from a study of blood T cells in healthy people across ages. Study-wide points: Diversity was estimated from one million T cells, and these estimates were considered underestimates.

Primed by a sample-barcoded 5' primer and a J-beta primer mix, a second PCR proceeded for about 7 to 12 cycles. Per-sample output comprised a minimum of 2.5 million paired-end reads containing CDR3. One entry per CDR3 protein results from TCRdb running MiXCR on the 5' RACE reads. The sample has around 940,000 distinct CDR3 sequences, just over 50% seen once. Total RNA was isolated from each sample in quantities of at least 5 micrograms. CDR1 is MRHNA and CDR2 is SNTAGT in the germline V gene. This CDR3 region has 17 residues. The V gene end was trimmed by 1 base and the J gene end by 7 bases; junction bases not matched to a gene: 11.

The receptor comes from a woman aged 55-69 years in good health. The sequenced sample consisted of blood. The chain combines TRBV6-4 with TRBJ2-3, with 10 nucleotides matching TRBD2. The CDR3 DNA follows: TGTGCCAGCAGTGACTATCACCTAGCGGGGGTGACAAATACGCAGTATTTT. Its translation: CASSDYHLAGVTNTQYF.